The 3 T cell receptor beta chains presented below share a single source sample, sequenced in a study of blood T cell repertoires in COVID-19. TCRdb's copy holds only in-frame clones and misses some; the assay was immunoSEQ multiplex PCR. The data contain roughly 260,000 clones, approximately 79% of them seen just once; the ten biggest clones take up approximately 4.9%. The sample was peripheral blood. These receptors came from a woman over 75 with active or convalescent COVID-19.

The chain recombines TRBV6-6 with TRBJ2-5; 8 nucleotides line up with TRBD1. This CDR3 is built from 13 residues. The ends lost 2 bases at V and 9 bases at J; junction bases unmatched: 5. Germline V CDR1 and CDR2: MNHNY, SVGAGI (reference sequence). In DNA form, the CDR3 reads TGTGCCAGCAGTTACGGGACAGGAAGTTCCCAGTACTTC. Residues: CASSYGTGSSQYF.

The rearrangement links TRBV2 to TRBJ2-5, with TRBD2 matching 12 bases. Germline V gene lookup returns CDR1 SNHLY and CDR2 FYNNEI. With V trimmed by 11 bases and J by 7 bases, 11 bases remained unmatched. The CDR3 covers 14 residues. The CDR3 coding sequence is TGTGCCGGGACCTCATCTAGCGGGAGGGCGACCCAGTACTTC. This gives the protein CAGTSSSGRATQYF.

The chain combines TRBV3-1 (or the pseudogene TRBV3-2) with TRBJ1-1, with D unclear. V lost 4 bases and J lost 4, with 7 bases in between. CDR1 is LGHDT and CDR2 is YNNKEL in the germline V gene (reference sequence). The CDR3 sequence is 12 residues long. DNA for the CDR3: TGTGCCAGCAGCCTACGGGGCACTGAAGCTTTCTTT. Translation: CASSLRGTEAFF.